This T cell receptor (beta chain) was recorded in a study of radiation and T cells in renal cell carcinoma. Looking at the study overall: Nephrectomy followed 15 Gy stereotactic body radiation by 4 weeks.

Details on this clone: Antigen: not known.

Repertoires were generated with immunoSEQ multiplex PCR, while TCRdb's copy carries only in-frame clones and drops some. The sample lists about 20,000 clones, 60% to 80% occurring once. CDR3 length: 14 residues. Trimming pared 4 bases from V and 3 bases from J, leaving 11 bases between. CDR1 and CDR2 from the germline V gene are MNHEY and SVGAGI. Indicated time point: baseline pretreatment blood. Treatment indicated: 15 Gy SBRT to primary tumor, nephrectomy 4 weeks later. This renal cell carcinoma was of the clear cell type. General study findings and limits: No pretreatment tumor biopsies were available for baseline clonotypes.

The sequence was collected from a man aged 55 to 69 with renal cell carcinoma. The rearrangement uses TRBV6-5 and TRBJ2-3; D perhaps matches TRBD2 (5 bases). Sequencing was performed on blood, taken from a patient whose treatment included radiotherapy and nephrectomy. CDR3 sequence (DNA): TGTGCCAGCAGTTCTGCGGGTTGGACAGATACGCAGTATTTT. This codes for CASSSAGWTDTQYF.